The rows below give T cell receptor beta chains drawn from one sample of a study of immune cell composition in non-small cell lung cancer. Only in-frame clones appear in the TCRdb table, and some are missing; sequencing was by immunoSEQ multiplex PCR. The table includes more than 4,000 clones, 70% to 90% detected once. The sample comprised non-adjacent lung tissue. All receptors derive from a human donor with non-small cell lung cancer. Some clones in this sample may be carry-over from other donors' samples. Each CDR3 is given with its conserved first and last residue. The order of the fields is V gene, J gene, D gene, clone size, CDR3 protein, CDR3 DNA. A D gene is named only where the DNA matches it firmly. Clone size is not always given. Where it is, it says once, few, many or a class for expanded clones.

>TRBV16|TRBJ2-7|TRBD1|-
CASSLPWTGRSEQYF
TGTGCCAGCAGCCTCCCTTGGACAGGGAGGTCCGAGCAGTACTTC
>TRBV4-1|TRBJ2-7|-|few
CASSSGPGVYEQYF
TGCGCCAGCAGTTCCGGGCCGGGGGTCTACGAGCAGTACTTC
>TRBV6-6|TRBJ2-1|TRBD2|-
CASRRQREGLGDEQFF
TGTGCCAGCAGAAGACAACGGGAGGGCCTTGGTGATGAGCAGTTCTTC
>TRBV9|TRBJ2-1|-|-
CASSVGPANNEQFF
TGTGCCAGCAGCGTAGGGCCCGCCAACAATGAGCAGTTCTTC
>TRBV7-8|TRBJ2-7|TRBD2|-
CASSSGLAGGSLGDEQYF
TGTGCCAGCAGCTCGGGACTAGCGGGAGGGTCCCTAGGGGACGAGCAGTACTTC
>TRBV11-2|TRBJ2-5|-|-
CASEQTAARETQYF
TGTGCCAGCGAACAAACAGCGGCCAGGGAGACCCAGTACTTC
>TRBV7-2|TRBJ2-7|-|once
CASSAQGSRNEQYF
TGTGCCAGCAGCGCACAGGGTTCGCGGAACGAGCAGTACTTC
>TRBV5-6|TRBJ2-7|TRBD2|once
CASRDTTSGGHYEQYF
TGTGCCAGCAGGGACACCACTAGCGGGGGCCACTACGAGCAGTACTTC
>TRBV13|TRBJ2-7|TRBD1|-
CASSRQGYSYEQYF
TGTGCCAGCAGCCGACAGGGGTACTCCTACGAGCAGTACTTC
>TRBV6-5|TRBJ2-7|TRBD1|-
CASSYQDRIYEQYF
TGTGCCAGCAGTTACCAGGACAGGATCTACGAGCAGTACTTC
>TRBV15|TRBJ1-5|-|-
CATTGQRDQPQHF
TGTGCCACGACCGGACAGAGAGATCAGCCCCAGCATTTT
>TRBV7-3|TRBJ1-1|TRBD1|-
CASSETGGITEAFF
TGTGCCAGCAGCGAGACAGGGGGGATCACTGAAGCTTTCTTT
>TRBV27|TRBJ2-6|TRBD1|-
CASSFSRTGASGANVLTF
TGTGCCAGCAGCTTCAGTAGGACAGGTGCCTCTGGGGCCAACGTCCTGACTTTC
>TRBV6-6|TRBJ1-1|-|-
CASSRTGWDTEAFF
TGTGCCAGCAGTCGGACGGGATGGGACACTGAAGCTTTCTTT
>TRBV9|TRBJ2-2|-|-
CASSVGSALTGELFF
TGTGCCAGCAGCGTAGGGAGCGCCCTCACCGGGGAGCTGTTTTTT
>TRBV6-5|TRBJ1-1|TRBD1|-
CASSTSTGVAEAFF
TGTGCCAGCAGTACGTCCACAGGGGTGGCTGAAGCTTTCTTT
>TRBV4-3|TRBJ1-1|TRBD1|few
CASSQDTQRDRGTEAFF
TGCGCCAGCAGCCAAGATACCCAGCGGGACAGGGGCACTGAAGCTTTCTTT
>TRBV16|TRBJ2-5|-|-
CASSPRAGAAGFQETQYF
TGTGCCAGCAGCCCCCGGGCAGGGGCCGCAGGTTTCCAAGAGACCCAGTACTTC